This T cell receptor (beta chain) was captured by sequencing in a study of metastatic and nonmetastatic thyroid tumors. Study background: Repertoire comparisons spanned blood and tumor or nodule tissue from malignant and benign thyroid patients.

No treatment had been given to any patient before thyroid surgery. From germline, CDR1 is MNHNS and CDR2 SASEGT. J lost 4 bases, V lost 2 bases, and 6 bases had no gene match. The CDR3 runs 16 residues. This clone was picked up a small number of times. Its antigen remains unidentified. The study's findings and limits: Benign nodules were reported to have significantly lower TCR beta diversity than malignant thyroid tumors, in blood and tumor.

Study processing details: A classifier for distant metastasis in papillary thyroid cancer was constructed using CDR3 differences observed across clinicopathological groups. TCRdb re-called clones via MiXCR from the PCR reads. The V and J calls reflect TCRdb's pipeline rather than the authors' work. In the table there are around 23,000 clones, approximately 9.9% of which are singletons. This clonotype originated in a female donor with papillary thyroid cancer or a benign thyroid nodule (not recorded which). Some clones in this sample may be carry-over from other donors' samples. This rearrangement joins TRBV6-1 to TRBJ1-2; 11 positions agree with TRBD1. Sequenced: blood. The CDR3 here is CASSESEGTGGYGYTF. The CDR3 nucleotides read TGTGCCAGCAGTGAAAGTGAAGGGACAGGGGGCTATGGCTACACCTTC.